This T cell receptor (beta chain) was retrieved from a study of spatial heterogeneity in lung cancer. This clonotype was counted at least ten times. Its antigen is undetermined. Study-wide points: For expanded intratumoral alpha and beta TCRs, counts tracked tumor mutation counts.

Time point defined: sample taken at primary tumor resection. The CDR3 extends over 14 amino acids. Germline trimming cut 7 bases from V and 2 bases from J; bases unmatched to any gene: 4. Germline V gene data show CDR1 as MNHEY and CDR2 as SVGEGT. Each CDR3 protein is one row after TCRdb ran MiXCR on the 5' RACE reads. Here the sample spans about 4,500 distinct CDR3 sequences, 6% to 9% being singletons. This sequence joins TRBV6-2 or TRBV6-3 and TRBJ1-5; TRBD1 aligns across 8 bases. The clonotype comes from a male donor with early-stage non-small cell lung cancer. The sample in question was lung tumor tissue, obtained at surgery. DNA for the CDR3: TGTGCCAGCAATCCGGGACAGGGCAATCAGCCCCAGCATTTT. This gives the protein CASNPGQGNQPQHF.